Following are 24 T cell receptor beta chains from one sample sequenced in a study of shared clonotypes between healthy human individuals. Sequencing was performed with immunoSEQ multiplex PCR; in TCRdb, only in-frame clones are kept and a portion is missing. The sample has about 340,000 clones, around 70% seen once; the top ten hold about 10%. The sample was memory CD4+ T cells sorted from blood. The subset was: CD45RA-negative fraction. Every receptor here comes from a man aged 30 to 39 in good health.

J is TRBJ2-1 and V is TRBV5-5, with D perhaps matching TRBD2 (6 bases). The CDR3 contains 16 residues. The germline V and J ends were trimmed by 1 base and 5 bases, with 16 bases remaining between them. Germline loops: CDR1 SGHKS, CDR2 YYEKEE (reference sequence). CDR3 sequence: CASSLLAAWYHNEQFF. The CDR3 region has the DNA TGTGCCAGCAGCTTGTTAGCGGCCTGGTACCACAATGAGCAGTTCTTC.

The chain recombines TRBV19 with TRBJ1-5; no clear D. The V end was cut by 9 bases, the J end by 0 bases, with 12 bases between. This CDR3 region has 14 residues. The germline gives CDR1 LNHDA, CDR2 SQIVND (reference sequence). The CDR3 region has the DNA TGTGCCAGCAGGAGGGATATTAGCAATCAGCCCCAGCATTTT. Its protein is CASRRDISNQPQHF.

The chain joins TRBV6-1 to TRBJ2-3; 8 bases are a match to TRBD2. The germline V gene has CDR1 MNHNS and CDR2 SASEGT. V lost 6 bases and J lost 2; bases outside the gene matches: 7. CDR3 length: 15 amino acids. The CDR3 is CASRIDGRATDTQYF. CDR3 DNA: TGTGCCAGCAGAATAGACGGGAGGGCCACAGATACGCAGTATTTT.

The genes are TRBV7-2 and TRBJ1-1, with a possible D match to TRBD1 (5 bases). Germline V gives CDR1 SGHTA, CDR2 FQGNSA. V was cut by 5 bases and J by 5 bases, with 15 bases left in between. This CDR3 region has 14 residues. The CDR3 nucleotides read TGTGCCAGCAGCCTCATGGGGGTTCAGACTGAAGCTTTCTTT. Encoded protein: CASSLMGVQTEAFF.

V and J are TRBV9 and TRBJ2-1; D is perhaps TRBD2 (6 bases). The CDR3 is 17 residues long. CDR1 is SGDLS and CDR2 is YYNGEE in the germline V gene. V lost 4 bases and J lost 10, with 27 bases in between. CDR3 sequence: CASSPTLGGLVFGEQFF. The CDR3, as DNA: TGTGCCAGCAGCCCTACCCTTGGGGGACTCGTCTTCGGGGAGCAGTTCTTC.

There are a few counts of this clone. The V call is TRBV20-1, the J call TRBJ2-1; a possible D gene is TRBD2 (5 bases). Trimming removed 3 bases at V and 7 bases at J, with 7 bases between. Germline-derived CDR1 and CDR2 are DFQATT and SNEGSKA (reference sequence). The CDR3 runs 11 residues. CDR3 amino acids: CSARVANEQFF. The CDR3 DNA reads as TGCAGTGCTAGGGTAGCGAATGAGCAGTTCTTC.

The CDR3 here is CASSTAGTSKRQYF. CDR3 nucleotide sequence: TGTGCCAGCAGCACGGCGGGGACTAGCAAGAGGCAGTACTTC. This chain connects TRBV5-6 to TRBJ2-7; 9 bases align to TRBD2. From germline, CDR1 is SGHDT and CDR2 YYEEEE. V gave up 4 bases and J gave up 9 bases; unmatched junction bases: 11. CDR3 length: 14 amino acids.

The chain carries TRBV9 and TRBJ1-4; weak D call: TRBD1 (5 bases). Germline V gene lookup returns CDR1 SGDLS and CDR2 YYNGEE. This CDR3 spans 17 amino acids. V lost 4 bases and J 0 bases, leaving 16 bases between the germline ends. The CDR3 loop is CASSPERGITTNEKLFF. DNA of the CDR3: TGTGCCAGCAGCCCAGAGAGGGGCATTACAACTAATGAAAAACTGTTTTTT.

The chain employs TRBV5-8 and TRBJ2-1; D may correspond to TRBD1 or TRBD2 (6 bases each). Germline CDR1 SGHTS, CDR2 YDEGEE. The CDR3 length is 15 residues. The V end lost 4 bases, the J end lost 4 bases, and 15 bases lay between the germline ends. The CDR3 loop reads CASSLLGGGYNEQFF. DNA of the CDR3: TGTGCCAGCAGCCTCCTCGGGGGCGGGTACAATGAGCAGTTCTTC.

Only one count was recorded for this clone. The J gene is TRBJ2-5, the V gene TRBV7-6; 9 nucleotides match TRBD2. This CDR3 spans 17 amino acids. Trimming removed 0 bases from V and 5 bases from J; junction bases left unmatched: 10. Germline V gives CDR1 SGHVS, CDR2 FNYEAQ. The CDR3 DNA reads as TGTGCCAGCAGCTTAGCTGGGGCGGGAGGGCCGGGGGAGACCCAGTACTTC. Protein: CASSLAGAGGPGETQYF.

The rearrangement uses TRBV18 and TRBJ2-2, with 7 nucleotides matching TRBD1. The CDR3 sequence is 17 residues long. V gave up 0 bases and J gave up 4 bases; unmatched junction bases: 8. Germline V gives CDR1 KGHSH, CDR2 LQKENI. DNA for the CDR3: TGTGCCAGCTCACCACCTTTCCAGGGGGACGGCACCGGGGAGCTGTTTTTT. It is translated as CASSPPFQGDGTGELFF.

V is TRBV5-4 and J is TRBJ2-5, with D tentatively TRBD2 (6 bases). The CDR3 runs to 15 residues. CDR1 is SGHNT, CDR2 YYREEE, per germline (reference sequence). V lost 3 bases and J 5 bases, leaving 17 bases between the germline ends. The CDR3 sequence is CASSSRLESKETQYF. The CDR3 DNA reads as TGTGCCAGCAGCTCCCGACTAGAGAGCAAGGAGACCCAGTACTTC.

This clone showed up just a few times. The CDR3 bases are TGCGCCAGCAGCTTGGCCGGGATAATCTACGAGCAGTACTTC. As protein: CASSLAGIIYEQYF. The V call is TRBV5-1, the J call TRBJ2-7; the D gene is possibly TRBD2 (5 bases). In germline, CDR1 is SGHRS, CDR2 YFSETQ. This CDR3 has 14 amino acids. Trimming took off 0 bases at V and 3 bases at J, with 10 bases between the two ends.

V is TRBV5-4 and J is TRBJ2-7; the D is unclear. Trimming left V 4 bases short and J 0 bases short, with 11 bases between. Germline values: CDR1 SGHNT, CDR2 YYREEE (reference sequence). This CDR3 has 14 residues. CDR3 nucleotides: TGTGCCAGCAGCCCCAGTGGGGACTCCTACGAGCAGTACTTC. Its translation: CASSPSGDSYEQYF.

The chain is built from TRBV10-3 and TRBJ2-2, with D uncertain. CDR1 and CDR2 (germline): ENHRY, SYGVKD. CDR3 length equals 14 residues. V was shortened by 3 bases and J by 2 bases, with 7 bases between the two germline ends. CDR3 DNA: TGTGCCATCAGTGATGGCACCAACACCGGGGAGCTGTTTTTT. Protein: CAISDGTNTGELFF.

The rearrangement uses TRBV18 and TRBJ1-2; D remains unclear. V shed 2 bases and J shed 8 bases, with 15 bases lying between them. Germline CDR1 and CDR2: KGHSH and LQKENI. This CDR3 is 14 amino acids long. CDR3 sequence reads: CASSPAGLLKGYTF. CDR3 DNA sequence: TGTGCCAGCTCACCAGCAGGACTACTGAAAGGCTACACCTTC. The full variable domain, its missing parts supplied by reference TRBV18 and TRBJ1-2, is NAGVMQNPRHLVRRRGQEARLRCSPMKGHSHVYWYRQLPEEGLKFMVYLQKENIIDESGMPKERFSAEFPKEGPSILRIQQVVRGDSAAYFCASSPAGLLKGYTFGSGTRLTVV.

This clone is judged medium-sized. V gene TRBV7-8 combines with J gene TRBJ2-7; the match to TRBD2 covers 10 bases. Germline trimming cut 5 bases from V and 2 bases from J; bases unmatched to any gene: 3. CDR3 length equals 14 residues. The V gene's germline CDR1 is SGHVS and CDR2 FQNEAQ. CDR3 DNA: TGTGCCAGCAGCCTCGGACTAGCGGCCTACGAGCAGTACTTC. It encodes CASSLGLAAYEQYF.

The gene calls are TRBV29-1 and TRBJ2-7; the D is unclear. The CDR3 covers 14 residues. Trimming took off 0 bases at V and 1 base at J, with 10 bases between the two ends. CDR1 is SQVTM and CDR2 is ANQGSEA in the germline V gene. CDR3 in DNA: TGCAGCGTTGAAGAAAGCTGGGAATCCTACGAGCAGTACTTC. Protein product: CSVEESWESYEQYF.

This clone occurred once. The chain links TRBV18 to TRBJ1-4, with D tentatively TRBD1 (5 bases). CDR1 is KGHSH and CDR2 is LQKENI in the germline V gene. The V gene lost 4 bases and the J gene lost 8 bases, with 17 bases spanning the gap. There are 15 residues in the CDR3. CDR3 sequence reads: CASSLPGGNREKLFF. The CDR3 coding sequence is TGTGCCAGCTCACTCCCCGGGGGAAATAGAGAAAAACTGTTTTTT. The full variable domain, rest sourced from reference TRBV18 and TRBJ1-4, is NAGVMQNPRHLVRRRGQEARLRCSPMKGHSHVYWYRQLPEEGLKFMVYLQKENIIDESGMPKERFSAEFPKEGPSILRIQQVVRGDSAAYFCASSLPGGNREKLFFGSGTQLSVL.

This clone was observed a handful of times. The DNA for the CDR3 is TGTGCCAGCAGCTTAGTAGGACAGGGATCTGGGGCCAACGTCCTGACTTTC. This sequence encodes CASSLVGQGSGANVLTF. The rearrangement links TRBV7-6 to TRBJ2-6, with TRBD1 matching over 8 bases. Looked up from germline, CDR1 is SGHVS and CDR2 is FNYEAQ. V lost 1 base, J lost 1 base, and 3 bases stayed unmatched. The CDR3 contains 17 residues.

This rearrangement joins TRBV6-6 to TRBJ2-7; 8 positions agree with TRBD1. The CDR3 is 14 amino acids. With V trimmed by 10 bases and J by 2 bases, 10 bases remained unmatched. Looked up from germline, CDR1 is MNHNY and CDR2 is SVGAGI (reference sequence). The chain's CDR3 is CAIPLGTGTYEQYF. As DNA, the CDR3 is TGTGCCATCCCCCTTGGGACAGGAACCTACGAGCAGTACTTC.

There are a few counts of this clone. The chain is built from TRBV7-9 and TRBJ2-5; tentative D call: TRBD1 (6 bases). Germline lookup yields CDR1 SEHNR and CDR2 FQNEAQ (reference sequence). The germline V and J ends were trimmed by 2 bases and 5 bases, with 9 bases remaining between them. The CDR3 loop spans 13 amino acids. Here the CDR3 reads CASSLSGVETQYF. For the CDR3, the DNA is TGTGCCAGCAGCTTATCAGGGGTCGAGACCCAGTACTTC.

DNA for the CDR3: TGTGCCAGCAGTGATCAGGGGGGGACCTACGAGCAGTACTTC. Its protein product is CASSDQGGTYEQYF. This chain uses TRBV2 with TRBJ2-7; either TRBD1 or TRBD2 may supply D (7 bases each). CDR3 length: 14 amino acids. The germline V gene encodes CDR1 SNHLY and CDR2 FYNNEI. The germline V and J ends were trimmed by 3 bases and 2 bases, with 11 bases remaining between them.

V and J are TRBV11-2 and TRBJ2-2, with D possibly matching TRBD2 (5 bases). CDR3 length: 14 residues. The germline gives CDR1 SGHAT, CDR2 FQNNGV. The germline V and J ends were trimmed by 5 bases and 5 bases, with 12 bases remaining between them. The CDR3 is CASSRDPGTGELFF. CDR3 in DNA: TGTGCCAGCAGCCGTGATCCGGGAACCGGGGAGCTGTTTTTT.